This is a list of T cell receptor beta chains from one sample in a study of T cell changes during pregnancy in multiple sclerosis. Measured with immunoSEQ multiplex PCR; TCRdb has only the in-frame clones, and not every one. Found here are about 69,000 clones, approximately 91% of them singletons; the top ten hold about 1.5%. The material sequenced was peripheral blood, taken in the third trimester of pregnancy. These receptors were obtained from a female donor with multiple sclerosis, enrolled in a pregnancy study. Both conserved end residues are part of each CDR3. The order of the fields is CDR3 length, D gene, clone size, V gene, J gene, CDR3 DNA, CDR3 protein. A D gene is named only where the DNA matches it firmly. A clone size is listed for some rows: how often the clone was seen (once, few, many), or a class if it is expanded.

>15|TRBD1|.|TRBV19|TRBJ1-5
TGTGCCAGTAGTCACCTCCGGGACAGAAATCAGCCCCAGCATTTT
CASSHLRDRNQPQHF
>13|.|.|TRBV7-2|TRBJ1-1
TGTGCCAGCAGCTTCCCAGGGAACACTGAAGCTTTCTTT
CASSFPGNTEAFF
>15|.|.|TRBV6-6|TRBJ2-4
TGTGCCAGCAGCTATCAGGGGGACTTCAGAAACATTCAGTACTTC
CASSYQGDFRNIQYF
>15|TRBD1|once|TRBV5-4|TRBJ2-4
TGTGCCAGCAGCTTGAGCGAAGACAGGGGGGGCATTCAGTACTTC
CASSLSEDRGGIQYF
>13|.|.|TRBV5-5|TRBJ1-5
TGTGCCAGCAGCAGGGGGTTAGATCAGCCCCAGCATTTT
CASSRGLDQPQHF
>14|.|.|TRBV18|TRBJ2-3
TGTGCCAGCTCACCGAGGGGGGGCCTAGATACGCAGTATTTT
CASSPRGGLDTQYF
>19|.|.|TRBV11-2|TRBJ1-1
TGTGCCAGCAGCTTTCTACGGGTGGTCTCTATCCGAGGGATGACTGAAGCTTTCTTT
CASSFLRVVSIRGMTEAFF
>15|TRBD1|.|TRBV7-9|TRBJ2-7
TGTGCCAGCAGCCCGCCGACAGGGACCCCCTACGAGCAGTACTTC
CASSPPTGTPYEQYF
>13|.|.|TRBV14|TRBJ2-3
TGTGCCAGCAGCCAACTTATCTCGGATACGCAGTATTTT
CASSQLISDTQYF
>16|.|.|TRBV6-6|TRBJ1-5
TGTGCCAGCACCTTAAACAGGTTATATAGCAATCAGCCCCAGCATTTT
CASTLNRLYSNQPQHF
>13|TRBD1|.|TRBV30|TRBJ2-7
TGTGCCTGGAGCGGGACAGGGACCTACGAGCAGTACTTC
CAWSGTGTYEQYF
>13|.|.|TRBV7-9|TRBJ2-1
TGTGCCAGCAGCTTAATTCCAGGGAATGAGCAGTTCTTC
CASSLIPGNEQFF
>14|.|.|TRBV4-3|TRBJ2-3
TGCGCCAGCAGCCCTCGAGTGGGGGGAGATACGCAGTATTTT
CASSPRVGGDTQYF
>14|.|.|TRBV18|TRBJ2-1
TGTGCCAGCTCACCAACCGCAGCCTACAATGAGCAGTTCTTC
CASSPTAAYNEQFF
>13|.|.|TRBV7-3|TRBJ2-5
TGTGCCAGCAGCCCCGGGGTTTCAGAGACCCAGTACTTC
CASSPGVSETQYF
>14|TRBD1|.|TRBV30|TRBJ1-2
TGTGCCTGGAGTAGGAGGGGGCGGGGCTATGGCTACACCTTC
CAWSRRGRGYGYTF
>13|.|once|TRBV7-9|TRBJ1-1
TGTGCCAGCAGCTCTGGAACAGTACCCGAAGCTTTCTTT
CASSSGTVPEAFF
>13|TRBD1|.|TRBV5-5|TRBJ1-2
TGTGCCAGCAGCTACGGGACAGTCTATGGCTACACCTTC
CASSYGTVYGYTF
>13|TRBD1|.|TRBV29-1|TRBJ2-3
TGCAGCTCCTGGGGGACAGCAGGGGATACGCAGTATTTT
CSSWGTAGDTQYF
>15|TRBD1|once|TRBV4-2|TRBJ2-7
TGTGCCAGCAGCCACAACAGGGGGAGCTCCTACGAGCAGTACTTC
CASSHNRGSSYEQYF
>16|TRBD1|.|TRBV7-2|TRBJ1-3
TGTGCCAGCAGCTCCCGGGGGGACAGGGACCGAAACACCATATATTTT
CASSSRGDRDRNTIYF
>15|.|.|TRBV4-2|TRBJ1-4
TGTGCCAGCAGCCAAGATTGGGTGATCGGGGAAAAACTGTTTTTT
CASSQDWVIGEKLFF
>14|TRBD2|.|TRBV7-7|TRBJ2-1
TGTGCTAGCAGCCCTAGCGGGGGTGTGAATGAGCAGTTCTTC
CASSPSGGVNEQFF
>15|.|.|TRBV19|TRBJ1-1
TGTGCCAGTAGTACCGATCCGGGACGGGAGCCCGAAGCTTTCTTT
CASSTDPGREPEAFF
>15|TRBD2|.|TRBV7-2|TRBJ2-1
TGTGCCAGCAGCGCTCTCGGGGGGTCCTACAATGAGCAGTTCTTC
CASSALGGSYNEQFF
>16|TRBD1|.|TRBV7-9|TRBJ2-3
TGTGCCAGCAGCTTAGGGGACAGGGGAACGAGAGATACGCAGTATTTT
CASSLGDRGTRDTQYF